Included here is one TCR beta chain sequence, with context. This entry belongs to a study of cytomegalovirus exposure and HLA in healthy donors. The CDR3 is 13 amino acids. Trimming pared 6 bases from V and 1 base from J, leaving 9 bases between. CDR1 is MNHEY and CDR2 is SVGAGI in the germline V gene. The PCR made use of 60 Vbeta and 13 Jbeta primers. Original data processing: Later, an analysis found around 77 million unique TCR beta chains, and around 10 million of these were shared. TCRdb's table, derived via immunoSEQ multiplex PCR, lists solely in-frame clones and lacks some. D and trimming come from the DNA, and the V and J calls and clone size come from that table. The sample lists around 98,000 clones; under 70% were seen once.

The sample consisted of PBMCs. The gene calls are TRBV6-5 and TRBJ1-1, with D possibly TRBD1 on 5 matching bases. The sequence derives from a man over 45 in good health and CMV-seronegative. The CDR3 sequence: CASRRDRNTEAFF. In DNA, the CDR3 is TGTGCCAGCAGAAGAGACAGGAACACTGAAGCTTTCTTT.